This T cell receptor (beta chain) was retrieved from a study of blood T cells in healthy people across ages. With a J-beta primer mix and a sample-barcoded 5' primer, a second PCR ran about 7 to 12 cycles. Tagging of each cDNA molecule was performed by a template-switch adaptor with 12 random nucleotides. TCRdb called the 5' RACE reads again in MiXCR, with one record for every CDR3 protein. The table has just under 900,000 distinct CDR3 sequences, 25% to 30% seen once; the top ten hold roughly 17%. Germline values: CDR1 MNHEY, CDR2 SVGEGT. V was clipped by 5 bases and J by 0 bases; unmatched bases: 17. This CDR3 region has 20 residues. This clonotype was found many times.

This chain links TRBV6-2 or TRBV6-3 with TRBJ2-4; 9 nucleotides agree with TRBD2. Specimen: blood. The clonotype originates from a woman over 75 in good health. The CDR3 reads CASSRPQQRGALLAKNIQYF. The CDR3, as DNA: TGTGCCAGCAGTCGACCCCAGCAGCGGGGGGCATTATTAGCCAAAAACATTCAGTACTTC.